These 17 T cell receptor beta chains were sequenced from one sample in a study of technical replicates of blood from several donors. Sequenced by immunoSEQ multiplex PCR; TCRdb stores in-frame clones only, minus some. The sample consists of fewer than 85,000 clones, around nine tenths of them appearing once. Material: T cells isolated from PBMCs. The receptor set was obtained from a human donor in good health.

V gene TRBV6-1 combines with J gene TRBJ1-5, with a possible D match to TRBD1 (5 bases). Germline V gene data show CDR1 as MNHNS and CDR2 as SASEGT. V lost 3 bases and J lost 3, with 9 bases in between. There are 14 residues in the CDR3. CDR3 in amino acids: CASSDQGINQPQHF. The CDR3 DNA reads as TGTGCCAGCAGTGACCAGGGTATCAATCAGCCCCAGCATTTT.

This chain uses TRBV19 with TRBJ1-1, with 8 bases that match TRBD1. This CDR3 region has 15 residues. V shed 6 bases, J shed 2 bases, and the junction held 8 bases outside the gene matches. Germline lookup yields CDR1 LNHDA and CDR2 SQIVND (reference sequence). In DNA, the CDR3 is TGTGCCAGTAGGGGGGGGGACAGGAGAAACACTGAAGCTTTCTTT. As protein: CASRGGDRRNTEAFF.

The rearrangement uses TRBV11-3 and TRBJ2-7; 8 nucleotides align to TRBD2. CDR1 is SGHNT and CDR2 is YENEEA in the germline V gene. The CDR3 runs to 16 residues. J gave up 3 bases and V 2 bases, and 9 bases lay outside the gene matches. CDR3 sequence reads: CASSLSNAGGGYEQYF. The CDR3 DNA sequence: TGTGCCAGCAGCTTATCAAATGCGGGGGGTGGCTACGAGCAGTACTTC.

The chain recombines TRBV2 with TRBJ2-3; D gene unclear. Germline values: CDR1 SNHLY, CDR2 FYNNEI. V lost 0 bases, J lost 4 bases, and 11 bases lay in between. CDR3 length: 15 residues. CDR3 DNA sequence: TGTGCCAGCAGTGAAGCGTACCTTAGCCCAGATACGCAGTATTTT. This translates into CASSEAYLSPDTQYF.

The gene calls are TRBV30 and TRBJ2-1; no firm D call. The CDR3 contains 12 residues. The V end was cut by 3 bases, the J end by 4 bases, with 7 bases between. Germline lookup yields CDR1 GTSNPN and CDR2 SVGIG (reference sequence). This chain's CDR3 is CAWSLHYNEQFF. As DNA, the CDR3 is TGTGCCTGGAGCTTACATTACAATGAGCAGTTCTTC.

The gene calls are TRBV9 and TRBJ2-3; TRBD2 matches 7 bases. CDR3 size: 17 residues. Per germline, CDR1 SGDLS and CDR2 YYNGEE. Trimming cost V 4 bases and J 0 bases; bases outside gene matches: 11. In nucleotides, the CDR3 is TGTGCCAGCAGCCGAAACCGGGGGGTCGGGAGCACAGATACGCAGTATTTT. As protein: CASSRNRGVGSTDTQYF. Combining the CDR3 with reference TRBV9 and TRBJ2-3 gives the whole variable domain DSGVTQTPKHLITATGQRVTLRCSPRSGDLSVYWYQQSLDQGLQFLIQYYNGEERAKGNILERFSAQQFPDLHSELNLSSLELGDSALYFCASSRNRGVGSTDTQYFGPGTRLTVL.

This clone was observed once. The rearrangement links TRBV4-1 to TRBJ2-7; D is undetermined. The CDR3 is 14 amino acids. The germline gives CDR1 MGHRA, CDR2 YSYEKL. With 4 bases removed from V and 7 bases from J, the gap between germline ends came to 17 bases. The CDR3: CASSPRLEFGEQYF. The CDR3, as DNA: TGCGCCAGCAGCCCTCGACTTGAATTCGGGGAGCAGTACTTC.

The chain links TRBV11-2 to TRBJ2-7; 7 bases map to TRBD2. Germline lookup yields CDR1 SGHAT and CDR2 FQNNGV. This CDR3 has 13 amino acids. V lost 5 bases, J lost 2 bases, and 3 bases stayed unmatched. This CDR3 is CASSPGTTYEQYF. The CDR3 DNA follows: TGTGCCAGCAGCCCCGGGACTACCTACGAGCAGTACTTC.

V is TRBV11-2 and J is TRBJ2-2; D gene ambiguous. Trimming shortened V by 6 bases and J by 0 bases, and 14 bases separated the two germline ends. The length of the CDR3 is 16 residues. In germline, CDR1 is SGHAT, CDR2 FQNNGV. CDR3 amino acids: CASSKAPGANTGELFF. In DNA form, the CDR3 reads TGTGCCAGCAGTAAGGCGCCAGGCGCGAACACCGGGGAGCTGTTTTTT.

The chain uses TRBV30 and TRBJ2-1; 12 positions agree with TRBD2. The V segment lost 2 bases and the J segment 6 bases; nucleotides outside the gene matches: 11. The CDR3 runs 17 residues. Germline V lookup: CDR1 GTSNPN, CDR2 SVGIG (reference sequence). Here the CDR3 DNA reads TGTGCCTGGAGTCGAGCCTTGACTAGCGGGAGATTCAATGAGCAGTTCTTC. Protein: CAWSRALTSGRFNEQFF.

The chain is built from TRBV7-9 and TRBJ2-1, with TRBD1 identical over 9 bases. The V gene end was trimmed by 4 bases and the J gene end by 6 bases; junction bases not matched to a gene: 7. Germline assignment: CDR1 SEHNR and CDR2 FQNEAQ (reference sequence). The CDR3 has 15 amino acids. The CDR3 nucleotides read TGTGCCAGCAGCTCAACGGGACAGGGCTTCAATGAGCAGTTCTTC. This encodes CASSSTGQGFNEQFF.

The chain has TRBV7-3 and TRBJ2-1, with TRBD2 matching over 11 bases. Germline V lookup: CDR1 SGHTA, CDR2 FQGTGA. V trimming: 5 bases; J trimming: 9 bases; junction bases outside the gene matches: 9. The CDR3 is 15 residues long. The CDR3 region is CASSPSASGRLEQFF. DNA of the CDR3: TGTGCCAGCAGCCCTTCCGCTAGCGGGAGGCTTGAGCAGTTCTTC.

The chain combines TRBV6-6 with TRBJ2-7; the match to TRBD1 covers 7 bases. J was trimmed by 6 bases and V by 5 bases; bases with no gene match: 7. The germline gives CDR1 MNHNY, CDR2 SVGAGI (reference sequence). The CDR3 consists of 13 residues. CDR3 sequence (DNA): TGTGCCAGCAGTCGCCAGGGGGTGGCCGAGCAGTACTTC. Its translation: CASSRQGVAEQYF.

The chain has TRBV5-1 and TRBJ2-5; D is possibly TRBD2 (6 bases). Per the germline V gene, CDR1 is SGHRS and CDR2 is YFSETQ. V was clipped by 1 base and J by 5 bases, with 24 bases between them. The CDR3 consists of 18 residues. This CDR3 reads CASSLFVLRGEVGETQYF. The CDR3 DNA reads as TGCGCCAGCAGCTTGTTTGTTTTGCGGGGAGAGGTCGGGGAGACCCAGTACTTC.

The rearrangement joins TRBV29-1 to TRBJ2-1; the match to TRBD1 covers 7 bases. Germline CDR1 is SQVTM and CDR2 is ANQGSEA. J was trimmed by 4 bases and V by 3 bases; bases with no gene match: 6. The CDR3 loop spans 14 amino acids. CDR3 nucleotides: TGCAGCGTTGAGGTTCCCAGGGGGTACAATGAGCAGTTCTTC. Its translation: CSVEVPRGYNEQFF.

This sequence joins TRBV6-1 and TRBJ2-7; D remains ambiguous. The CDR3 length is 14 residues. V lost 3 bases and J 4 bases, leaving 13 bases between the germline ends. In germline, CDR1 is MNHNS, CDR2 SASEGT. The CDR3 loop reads CASSEFVSPYEQYF. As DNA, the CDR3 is TGTGCCAGCAGTGAGTTCGTGAGTCCATACGAGCAGTACTTC.

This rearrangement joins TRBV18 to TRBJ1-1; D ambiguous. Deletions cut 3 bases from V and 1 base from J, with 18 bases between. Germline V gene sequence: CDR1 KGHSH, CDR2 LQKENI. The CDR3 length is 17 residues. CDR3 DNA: TGTGCCAGCTCACCTTCTACCTTTGAATATTGGAACACTGAAGCTTTCTTT. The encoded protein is CASSPSTFEYWNTEAFF.